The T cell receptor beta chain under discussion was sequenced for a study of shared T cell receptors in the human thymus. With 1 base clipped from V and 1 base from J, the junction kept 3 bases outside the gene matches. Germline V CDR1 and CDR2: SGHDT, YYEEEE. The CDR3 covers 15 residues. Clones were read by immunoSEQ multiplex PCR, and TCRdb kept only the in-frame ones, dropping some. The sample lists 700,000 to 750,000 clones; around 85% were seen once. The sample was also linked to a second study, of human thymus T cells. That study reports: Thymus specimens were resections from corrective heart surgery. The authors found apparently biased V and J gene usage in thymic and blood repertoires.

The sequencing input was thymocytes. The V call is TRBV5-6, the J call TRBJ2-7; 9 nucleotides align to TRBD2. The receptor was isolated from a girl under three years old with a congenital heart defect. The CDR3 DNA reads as TGTGCCAGCAGCTTGCCGCGGGGGGGGTCCTACGAGCAGTACTTC. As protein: CASSLPRGGSYEQYF.